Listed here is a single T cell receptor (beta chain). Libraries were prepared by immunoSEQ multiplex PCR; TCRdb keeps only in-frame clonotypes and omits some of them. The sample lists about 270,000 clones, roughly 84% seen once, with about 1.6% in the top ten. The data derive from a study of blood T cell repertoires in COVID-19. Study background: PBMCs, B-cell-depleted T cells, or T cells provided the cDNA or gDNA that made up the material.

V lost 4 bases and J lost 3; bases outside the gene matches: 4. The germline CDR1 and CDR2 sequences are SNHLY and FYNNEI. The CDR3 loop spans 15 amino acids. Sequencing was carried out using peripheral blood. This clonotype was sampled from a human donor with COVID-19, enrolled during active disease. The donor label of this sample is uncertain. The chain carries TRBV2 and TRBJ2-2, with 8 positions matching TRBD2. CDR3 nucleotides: TGTGCCAGCAGTGGCCCAGCGGGGGACACCGGGGAGCTGTTTTTT. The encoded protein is CASSGPAGDTGELFF.